The 19 T cell receptor beta chains reported below all come from one sample, sequenced in a study of T cells in women clearing cervical HPV infection. The method was immunoSEQ multiplex PCR; TCRdb's version includes in-frame clones alone and lacks a portion of them. Its table lists 20,000 to 25,000 clones. Sequencing used blood buffy coat. The origin of the receptors is a woman between 18 and 75 years old with a cervical HPV16 infection that either progressed to CIN3+ or cleared (not recorded which).

Of note for this clone: The observed sequence ends 3 residues before the CDR3 terminus, with the missing tail filled in from the germline J gene. This sequence joins TRBV5-1 and TRBJ2-1, with TRBD2 matching over 15 bases. Germline V gives CDR1 SGHRS, CDR2 YFSETQ. The CDR3 loop spans 18 amino acids. V dropped 4 bases and J dropped 7; count of bases not matched to a gene: 12. The DNA read from the CDR3 is TGCGCCAGCAGCCCAAAACCGGGACTAGCGGGAGGTGAGAATGAG. It encodes CASSPKPGLAGGENE. In full, the CDR3 is CASSPKPGLAGGENEQFF.

The CDR3 sequence: CASSLIGQGNSGYTF. The sequenced CDR3 bases are TGTGCCAGCAGCTTAATAGGACAGGGTAATTCGGGC. The rearrangement uses TRBV7-2 and TRBJ1-2; 8 positions agree with TRBD1. With the read ending 3 residues before the CDR3 end, the germline J gene is used to fill in that end. The germline V gene has CDR1 SGHTA and CDR2 FQGNSA. This CDR3 comprises 15 residues.

Concerning this clone: The read ends 3 residues early relative to the CDR3; the germline J gene fills the gap. The V and J genes are TRBV7-3 and TRBJ2-5, with 8 nucleotides matching TRBD2. Losses at the gene ends were 6 bases for V and 1 base for J; bases not matched to a gene: 4. Germline V gene data show CDR1 as SGHTA and CDR2 as FQGTGA. There are 14 residues in the CDR3. The sequenced part of the CDR3 DNA is TGTGCCAGCAGGGCGGGAGGCTCCCAAGAGACC. It translates to CASRAGGSQET. The whole CDR3 region reads CASRAGGSQETQYF.

Concerning this clone: Read sequence stops 3 residues before the CDR3 end, and the germline J gene provides the missing end. The J gene is TRBJ1-2, the V gene TRBV20-1; D possibly corresponds to TRBD1 (5 bases). Trimming pared 3 bases from V and 7 bases from J, leaving 12 bases between. Germline values: CDR1 DFQATT, CDR2 SNEGSKA (reference sequence). The CDR3 contains 12 residues. CDR3 protein: CSASVGAFGYTF. Partial CDR3 DNA: TGCAGTGCTAGTGTAGGGGCGTTTGGC.

For this clone: The read comes to an end 3 residues before the CDR3 does, leaving the germline J gene to fill in the end. The V gene is TRBV5-4, the J gene TRBJ2-5; TRBD2 matches at 7 bases. The CDR3 has 14 residues. Germline assignment: CDR1 SGHNT and CDR2 YYREEE (reference sequence). Trimming removed 6 bases from V and 4 bases from J; junction bases left unmatched: 9. The CDR3 bases that were read are TGTGCCAGCACTTCAGCGGGGAGGTCAGAGACC. Its protein product is CASTSAGRSET. In full, the CDR3 reads CASTSAGRSETQYF.

As to this clone: The read finishes 3 residues shy of the CDR3 end, and the germline J gene is used to complete it. This rearrangement joins TRBV5-1 to TRBJ1-5; 9 nucleotides match TRBD1. Trimming took 4 bases from V and 7 from J; bases not matched to a gene: 9. The germline V gene encodes CDR1 SGHRS and CDR2 YFSETQ. This CDR3 region has 15 residues. The covered CDR3 bases are TGCGCCAGCAGCCCGGGGGGGACAGGGTTCCAGCCC. Its protein is CASSPGGTGFQP. The full CDR3 is CASSPGGTGFQPQHF.

Note on this clone: From the germline J gene comes the end of the CDR3, since the read stops 3 residues before it. The genes are TRBV6-2 or TRBV6-3 and TRBJ2-1, with 11 bases aligning to TRBD2. V lost 6 bases and J lost 6; bases outside the gene matches: 7. CDR1 is MNHEY, CDR2 SVGEGT, per germline. The CDR3 is made up of 15 amino acids. CDR3 DNA, as far as it was read: TGTGCCAGCAGCTTAGCGGGAGGGCCGGTCAATGAG. Translating gives CASSLAGGPVNE. The complete CDR3 protein is CASSLAGGPVNEQFF.

As to this clone: Read sequence stops 3 residues before the CDR3 end, and the germline J gene provides the missing end. The chain recombines TRBV2 with TRBJ1-2; D ambiguous. The CDR3 has 16 residues. CDR1 SNHLY and CDR2 FYNNEI come from the germline V gene. The CDR3 sequence is CASSERTSGLPYDYTF. The sequenced CDR3 bases are TGTGCCAGCAGTGAAAGGACTAGCGGGTTACCATACGAC.

As for this clone: The observed sequence ends 3 residues before the CDR3 terminus, with the missing tail filled in from the germline J gene. The chain is built from TRBV6-2 or TRBV6-3 and TRBJ2-3, with D perhaps matching TRBD1 (6 bases). The ends were cut back, 6 bases at V and 0 bases at J, with 10 bases in the middle. The CDR3 spans 14 residues. CDR1 is MNHEY and CDR2 is SVGEGT in the germline V gene. CDR3 DNA (partial): TGTGCCAGCAGCTCGCAGGGGAGCACAGATACG. Its protein product is CASSSQGSTDT. The CDR3 in its entirety is CASSSQGSTDTQYF.

Details on this clone: The CDR3 end lies 3 residues beyond the end of the read and is filled in from the germline J gene. V usage is TRBV7-3 and J usage is TRBJ2-1; 7 nucleotides agree with TRBD2. The CDR3 runs to 16 residues. Trimming took 3 bases from V and 0 from J; bases not matched to a gene: 5. The germline gives CDR1 SGHTA, CDR2 FQGTGA. The CDR3 spells CASSLKRGSSYNEQFF. Partial CDR3 DNA: TGTGCCAGCAGCTTGAAGCGGGGAAGCTCCTACAATGAG.

Concerning this clone: The read ends 3 residues early relative to the CDR3; the germline J gene fills the gap. The J gene is TRBJ2-1, the V gene TRBV7-2; tentatively, D is TRBD1 (5 bases). The CDR3 has 14 amino acids. V lost 1 base and J 7 bases, leaving 11 bases between the germline ends. In germline, CDR1 is SGHTA, CDR2 FQGNSA. CDR3 in amino acids: CASSLEAQGNEQFF. The part of the CDR3 DNA that was read is TGTGCCAGCAGCTTAGAGGCCCAGGGAAATGAG.

With respect to this clone: The read falls 3 residues short of the CDR3 end, and the missing part is taken from the germline J gene. V and J are TRBV28 and TRBJ2-1; tentatively, D is TRBD1 (5 bases). V was trimmed by 6 bases and J by 4 bases, leaving 10 bases between them. The CDR3 extends over 13 amino acids. CDR1 and CDR2 from the germline V gene are MDHEN and SYDVKM. CDR3 bases read: TGTGCCAGCAGCAAGACAGTTTACAATGAG. Residues: CASSKTVYNE. The full CDR3 reads CASSKTVYNEQFF.

As concerns this clone: The read falls 3 residues short of the CDR3 end, and the missing part is taken from the germline J gene. V and J are TRBV18 and TRBJ2-3, with a possible D match to TRBD2 (6 bases). The CDR3 has 12 amino acids. Germline V CDR1 and CDR2: KGHSH, LQKENI. CDR3 DNA (partial): TGTGCCAGCTCGTCAACAGGAGGGACG. This translates into CASSSTGGT. The full CDR3 protein is CASSSTGGTQYF.

Concerning this clone itself: With the read ending 3 residues before the CDR3 end, the germline J gene is used to fill in that end. The chain recombines TRBV28 with TRBJ2-5, with D tentatively TRBD1 (6 bases). The CDR3 runs to 14 residues. Trimming removed 3 bases at V and 5 bases at J, with 13 bases between. Germline lookup yields CDR1 MDHEN and CDR2 SYDVKM. CDR3 sequence: CASSFTGLGETQYF. CDR3 DNA (partial): TGTGCCAGCAGTTTTACAGGGCTCGGGGAGACC.

Regarding this clone: Coverage ceases 3 residues before the CDR3 finishes, and the germline J gene fills in the end. V is TRBV4-1 and J is TRBJ1-3, with D uncertain. The V end was cut by 1 base, the J end by 0 bases, with 4 bases between. Germline V gene sequence: CDR1 MGHRA, CDR2 YSYEKL. This CDR3 region has 14 residues. Here the CDR3 reads CASSQVHSGNTIYF. The sequenced CDR3 bases are TGCGCCAGCAGCCAAGTTCACTCTGGAAACACC.

CDR3 DNA (partial): TGCAGTGCTAGAAGGGGGCCCAGAGGGCTTCCCTACAATGAG. Translation gives CSARRGPRGLPYNE. Given in full, the CDR3 is CSARRGPRGLPYNEQFF. V and J are TRBV20-1 and TRBJ2-1, with 7 bases fitting TRBD1. The CDR3 end is not reached by the read, which stops 3 residues before it; the germline J gene fills it in. This CDR3 has 17 amino acids. The trim removed 2 bases at V and 2 bases at J, leaving 12 bases unmatched. Germline V gene sequence: CDR1 DFQATT, CDR2 SNEGSKA (reference sequence).

In the case of this clone: The sequenced fragment ends 3 residues before the CDR3 boundary, so the rest is inferred from the germline J gene. This sequence joins TRBV19 and TRBJ2-1; D is perhaps TRBD2 (6 bases). The CDR3 consists of 16 residues. V was cut by 6 bases and J by 3 bases, with 18 bases left in between. Germline loops: CDR1 LNHDA, CDR2 SQIVND (reference sequence). The CDR3 loop reads CASRETGRGNYNEQFF. The part of the CDR3 DNA that was read is TGTGCCAGTAGAGAAACCGGGCGGGGAAACTACAATGAG. Together with reference TRBV19 and TRBJ2-1, the CDR3 gives the full variable domain: DGGITQSPKYLFRKEGQNVTLSCEQNLNHDAMYWYRQDPGQGLRLIYYSQIVNDFQKGDIAEGYSVSREKKESFPLTVTSAQKNPTAFYLCASRETGRGNYNEQFFGPGTRLTVL.

A word on this clone: The read terminates 3 residues before the CDR3 end, so the remaining end is supplied by the germline J gene. The V call is TRBV28, the J call TRBJ2-5, with 8 bases fitting TRBD1. This CDR3 region has 17 residues. The V segment lost 5 bases and the J segment 5 bases; nucleotides outside the gene matches: 16. CDR1 and CDR2 (germline): MDHEN, SYDVKM. CDR3 protein: CASSGQGVGPVGETQYF. The sequenced part of the CDR3 DNA is TGTGCCAGCAGTGGACAGGGAGTGGGGCCAGTAGGGGAGACC.

Remarks on this clone: The read terminates 3 residues ahead of where the CDR3 ends, so the germline J gene completes it. This chain joins TRBV7-9 and TRBJ2-2, with D unclear. CDR1 is SEHNR and CDR2 is FQNEAQ in the germline V gene (reference sequence). The CDR3 is made up of 13 amino acids. Deletions cut 0 bases from V and 6 bases from J, with 5 bases between. The covered CDR3 bases are TGTGCCAGCAGCTTAGCCCAGTCCGGGGAG. Translated: CASSLAQSGE. The entire CDR3 reads CASSLAQSGELFF.